There are a few counts of the clone carrying this T cell receptor (beta chain). Antigen specificity is unknown. The data originate from a study of shared clonotypes between healthy human individuals. Points from the study as a whole: In general, naive subsets displayed greater estimated richness than memory subsets did. Rarefaction indicated that sorted-subset sequencing remained incomplete although depth was large.

The authors ran the assay at deep level. The method was immunoSEQ multiplex PCR; TCRdb's version includes in-frame clones alone and lacks a portion of them. The sample shows about 79,000 clones, 60% to 70% of them seen only once. In germline, CDR1 is SEHNR, CDR2 FQNEAQ (reference sequence). V was clipped by 4 bases and J by 7 bases; unmatched bases: 10. This CDR3 has 16 residues. The TCR comes from a young man in good health. The chain is built from TRBV7-9 and TRBJ2-7; 13 bases map to TRBD2. Sequencing used memory CD8+ T cells sorted from blood. Subset reported: CD45RO+ cells pooled with CCR7-negative TemRA cells. The CDR3 DNA is TGTGCCAGCAGCTCTCCATTACTAGCGGGAGGGAGAGAGCAGTACTTC. Amino acid sequence: CASSSPLLAGGREQYF.